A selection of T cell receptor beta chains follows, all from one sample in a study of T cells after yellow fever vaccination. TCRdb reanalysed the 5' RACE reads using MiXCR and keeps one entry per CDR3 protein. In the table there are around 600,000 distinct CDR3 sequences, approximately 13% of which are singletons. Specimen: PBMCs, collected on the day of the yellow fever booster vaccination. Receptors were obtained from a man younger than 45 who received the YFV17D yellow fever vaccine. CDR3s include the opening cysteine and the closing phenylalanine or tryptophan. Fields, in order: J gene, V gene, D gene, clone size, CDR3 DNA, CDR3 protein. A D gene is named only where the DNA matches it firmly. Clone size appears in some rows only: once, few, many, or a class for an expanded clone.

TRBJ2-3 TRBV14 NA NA TGTGCCAGCCGACTGCAAGGCACAGATACGCAGTATTTT CASRLQGTDTQYF
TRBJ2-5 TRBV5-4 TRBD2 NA TGTGCCAGCAGCTTGAGCGGGAGGTCCCAAGAGACCCAGTACTTC CASSLSGRSQETQYF
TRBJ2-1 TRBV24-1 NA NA TGTGCCACCAGTGATCCCACTTTGCGGGCCTACAATGAGCAGTTCTTC CATSDPTLRAYNEQFF
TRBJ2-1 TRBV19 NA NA TGTGCCAGTAGTCATGAACTAATGGGTAGGAGGGTGTACAATGAGCAGTTCTTC CASSHELMGRRVYNEQFF
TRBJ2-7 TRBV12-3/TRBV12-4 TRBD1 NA TGTGCCAGCAGTCCTAGACAGGGGGCGTACTACGAGCAGTACTTC CASSPRQGAYYEQYF
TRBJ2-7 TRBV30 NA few TGTGCCTGGAGTAGGACAGCAGTAGCCTACGAGCAGTACTTC CAWSRTAVAYEQYF
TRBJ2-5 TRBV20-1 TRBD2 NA TGCAGTGCTAGAGAAGATAGCGGGAGGGTCCAACAGGCCCAGTACTTC CSAREDSGRVQQAQYF
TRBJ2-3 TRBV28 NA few TGTGCCAGCAGTCCGACAGCTTTCGGTAGTTATTTT CASSPTAFGSYF
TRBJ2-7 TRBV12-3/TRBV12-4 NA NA TGTGCCAGCAGCCACGGACTGGCGGGGTACGAGCAGTACTTC CASSHGLAGYEQYF
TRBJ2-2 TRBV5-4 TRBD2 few TGTGCCTGGTCGCGGGAGGGATTCGGCACCGGGGAGCTGTTTTTT CAWSREGFGTGELFF
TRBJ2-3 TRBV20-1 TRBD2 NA TGCAGTGCCTATTCTAGCGGGAGGGCCAACCACGATACGCAGTATTTT CSAYSSGRANHDTQYF
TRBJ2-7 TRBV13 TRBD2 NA TGTGCCAGCAGCTTAGGCCCAGCGGGACACGAGCAGTACTTC CASSLGPAGHEQYF
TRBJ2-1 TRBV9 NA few TGTGCCAGCAGCGTAGAACTCAATGAGCAGTTCTTC CASSVELNEQFF
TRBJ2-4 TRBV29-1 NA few TGCAGCGTTGAATCCGTTGGGGGGCGGAACATTCAGTACTTC CSVESVGGRNIQYF
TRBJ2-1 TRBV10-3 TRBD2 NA TGTGCCATCAGCAGACTAGCGGGAGGGCCTGTGAATGAGCAGTTCTTC CAISRLAGGPVNEQFF
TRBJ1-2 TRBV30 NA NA TGTGCCTGTGGGGGGGGCTATTCGGAAAACTATGGCTACACCTTC CACGGGYSENYGYTF